This T cell receptor (beta chain) was sequenced for a study of T cell changes during pregnancy in multiple sclerosis (dated by TCRdb to between 2018 and 2020). Context from the whole study: The study looked at changes in the T cell repertoire across pregnancy in women with multiple sclerosis.

Worth noting for this clone: Its binding antigen is unknown. No base qualities exist here, and no much larger clone lies one base off it.

The library relied on the immunoSEQ multiplex PCR assay. Imported from immuneACCESS, the table was reduced by TCRdb to in-frame sequences with V and J called. These copies leave out some clones; in studies compared against another copy, an unresolved V gene accounts for under half, and the cause of the remainder is not known. The sample records under 35,000 clones, just over 90% of which are singletons. The ten largest clones represent roughly 0.74% of the sample. The CDR3 numbers 14 residues from cysteine through phenylalanine. Only the CDR3 region is kept as DNA, spanning 42 bases read in frame from base 1. The germline V end is reduced by 5 bases and the J end by 2 bases; junction bases left unmatched: 6. For CDR1 and CDR2, the germline V gene lists SGHVS and FQNEAQ.

The receptor was derived from a female donor with multiple sclerosis, enrolled in a pregnancy study. The sequence is built from TRBV7-8 and TRBJ2-7, with 7 junctional bases fitting TRBD1. The material sequenced was CD4+ T cells from peripheral blood mononuclear cells, taken in the first trimester of pregnancy. The encoded CDR3 is CASSDGTAAYEQYF. The sequence in DNA is TGTGCCAGCAGCGATGGGACAGCAGCCTACGAGCAGTACTTC.